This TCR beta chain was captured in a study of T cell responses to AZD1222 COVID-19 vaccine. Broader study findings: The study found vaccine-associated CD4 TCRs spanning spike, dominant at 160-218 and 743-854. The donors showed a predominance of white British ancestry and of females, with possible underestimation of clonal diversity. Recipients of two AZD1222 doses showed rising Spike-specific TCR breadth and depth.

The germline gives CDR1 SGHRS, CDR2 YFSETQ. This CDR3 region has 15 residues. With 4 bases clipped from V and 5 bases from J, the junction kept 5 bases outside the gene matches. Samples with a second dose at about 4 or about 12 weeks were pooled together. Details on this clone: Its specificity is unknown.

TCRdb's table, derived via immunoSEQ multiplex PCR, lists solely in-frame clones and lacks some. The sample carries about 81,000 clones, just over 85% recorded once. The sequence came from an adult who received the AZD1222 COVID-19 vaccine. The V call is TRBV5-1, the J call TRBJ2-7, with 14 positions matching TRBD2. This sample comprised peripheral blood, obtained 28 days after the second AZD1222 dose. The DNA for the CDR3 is TGCGCCAGCAGCCCGGGACTAGCGGGAGTCCACGAGCAGTACTTC. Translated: CASSPGLAGVHEQYF.